This T cell receptor beta chain was captured in a study of blood T cell repertoires in COVID-19. At the level of the study: Some COVID-19 samples were acute and others convalescent; all came from the United States, Italy and Spain. T cells, B-cell-depleted T cells, or PBMCs provided the cDNA or gDNA that served as material.

This clone was seen a single time. Followed longitudinally, the Seattle patients had been enrolled during active infection. Under the authors' procedure: Estimation of nucleated cell counts was performed using reference gene primer amplification. Assay used: immunoSEQ multiplex PCR; TCRdb lists only in-frame clones, some missing. The DNA was the basis for D and trimming; V, J and clone size are from that table. The sample includes roughly 180,000 clones, roughly 81% seen only once; the top ten take about 5.6%. The sample taken for sequencing was peripheral blood. This TCR came from a woman in her 50s with COVID-19, enrolled during active disease.

This CDR3 reads CASSLRGRAFF. CDR3 DNA: TGTGCCAGCAGCTTACGCGGCCGAGCTTTCTTT. The V gene is TRBV13, the J gene TRBJ1-1; D unresolved. Trimming took 2 bases from V and 10 from J, leaving 8 bases between them. The V gene's germline CDR1 is PRHDT and CDR2 FYEKMQ (reference sequence). The CDR3 spans 11 residues.